This TCR beta chain was identified in a study of T cells after yellow fever vaccination. In the study overall: Fractions low in cell number were prepared with SMART-Seq v4 Ultra Low Input.

One entry per CDR3 protein, called by TCRdb with MiXCR from the 5' RACE reads. Of some 600,000 distinct CDR3 sequences detected, roughly 12% appear once; the ten largest clones hold under 15%. The CDR3 is made up of 17 amino acids. Germline loops: CDR1 DFQATT, CDR2 SNEGSKA (reference sequence). V gave up 5 bases and J gave up 0 bases; unmatched junction bases: 11. This clonotype was observed a handful of times. Its antigen is still unknown. Study-level results: Post-booster repertoires again held most primary-vaccination clones (roughly 95% CD4, roughly 88% CD8). Secondary responses were weaker yet peaked faster, day 5 versus 15. There was a small share of clonotypes that showed up in both the CD4 and CD8 compartments.

The receptor's source is a man under 40 who received the YFV17D yellow fever vaccine. The chain is built from TRBV20-1 and TRBJ2-3; TRBD2 matches 10 bases. Sequences were derived from PBMCs, sampled on the day of the yellow fever booster vaccination. The DNA for the CDR3 is TGCAGTGCTCCGCCGAGCGGGAGGGCCCTGAGCACAGATACGCAGTATTTT. This encodes CSAPPSGRALSTDTQYF.